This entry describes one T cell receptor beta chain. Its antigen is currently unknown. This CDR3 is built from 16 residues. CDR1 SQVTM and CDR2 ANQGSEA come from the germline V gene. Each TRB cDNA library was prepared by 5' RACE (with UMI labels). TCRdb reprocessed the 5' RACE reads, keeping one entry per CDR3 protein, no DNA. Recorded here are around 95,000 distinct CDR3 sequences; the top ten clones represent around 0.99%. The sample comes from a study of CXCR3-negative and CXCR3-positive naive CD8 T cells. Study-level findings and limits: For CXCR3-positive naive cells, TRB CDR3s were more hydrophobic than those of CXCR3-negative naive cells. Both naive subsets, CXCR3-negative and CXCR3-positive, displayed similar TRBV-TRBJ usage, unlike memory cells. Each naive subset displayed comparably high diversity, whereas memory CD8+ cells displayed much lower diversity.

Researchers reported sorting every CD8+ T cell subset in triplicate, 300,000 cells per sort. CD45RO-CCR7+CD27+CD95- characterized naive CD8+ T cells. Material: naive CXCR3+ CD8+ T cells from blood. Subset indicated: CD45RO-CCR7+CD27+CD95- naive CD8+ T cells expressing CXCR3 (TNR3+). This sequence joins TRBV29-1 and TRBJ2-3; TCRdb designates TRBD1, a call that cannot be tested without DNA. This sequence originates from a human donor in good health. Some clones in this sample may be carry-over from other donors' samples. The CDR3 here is CSVETDRVRGTDTQYF.